This entry features one TCR beta chain sequence. What it recognizes is unknown. Sequencing was performed with immunoSEQ multiplex PCR; in TCRdb, only in-frame clones are kept and a portion is missing. The table has 45,000 to 75,000 clones, around 83% seen once. The sample is drawn from a study of identifying expanded T cells in peripheral blood. Findings and limits, study-wide: Approximately two-week clone count variance significantly increased as total template count grew.

Trimming left V 1 base short and J 2 bases short, with 23 bases between. The CDR3 runs to 20 residues. Germline V gives CDR1 MGHRA, CDR2 YSYEKL. The genes are TRBV4-1 and TRBJ1-4; tentative D call: TRBD1 (5 bases). This receptor was taken from a person aged 18 to 75 in good health. The sequenced sample consisted of blood. The CDR3 is CASSQVIGTQRAVTNEKLFF. CDR3 nucleotide sequence: TGCGCCAGCAGCCAAGTCATCGGGACCCAACGTGCGGTGACTAATGAAAAACTGTTTTTT.